This TCR beta chain was obtained from a study of T cell responses to AZD1222 COVID-19 vaccine. Study background: Timing groups of about 4 and about 12 weeks for second doses were pooled.

This CDR3 has 15 amino acids. With regard to this clone: Antigen specificity is unknown.

Sequenced by immunoSEQ multiplex PCR; TCRdb stores in-frame clones only, minus some. The table includes over 100,000 clones, 87% detected once. General study findings and limits: Repertoires were sampled only after the peak T cell response. The study identified only 6 or 7 AZD1222 recipients as seropositive at baseline. Donors in the cohort were predominantly white British and more often female, and clonal diversity was possibly underestimated.

The sequence came from an adult in good health. The sequences come from peripheral blood, collected on day 0 of AZD1222 vaccination. This chain links TRBV7-5 with TRBJ2-7; the table's D call, TRBD2, has no DNA check behind it. TRBV7-5 is termed a pseudogene. In DNA, the CDR3 is TGTGCCAGAATCGACCCCGACGGGGAACTTTACGAGCAGTACTTC. Its translation: CARIDPDGELYEQYF.